These T cell receptor beta chains were read from a single sample in a study of PD-1 and CTLA-4 blockade in melanoma. The repertoire was sequenced with immunoSEQ multiplex PCR; TCRdb's copy has only in-frame clones and lacks some. This repertoire shows roughly 30,000 clones, roughly 90% found once; its top ten account for roughly 9%. The sample consisted of CD8+ T cells from peripheral blood, taken from a patient given anti-PD-1 treatment. The receptors were gathered from a human donor with melanoma. Each CDR3 is given with its conserved first and last residue. The D gene is left open where the match is weak. Size values are once, few and many counts, or a class for expanded clones, and some rows have none.

cdr3_aa: CAISDGKNTEAFF
cdr3_nt: TGTGCCATCAGCGATGGGAAGAACACTGAAGCTTTCTTT
clone_size: .
j_call: TRBJ1-1
cdr3_length: 13
v_call: TRBV10-3
d_call: .

cdr3_aa: CASSPSRGANTEAFF
cdr3_nt: TGTGCCAGCAGTCCTTCCCGAGGAGCGAACACTGAAGCTTTCTTT
clone_size: once
j_call: TRBJ1-1
cdr3_length: 15
v_call: TRBV28
d_call: .

cdr3_aa: CASSLIGNGFNYGYTF
cdr3_nt: TGTGCCAGCAGCTTGATAGGTAACGGTTTTAACTATGGCTACACCTTC
clone_size: .
j_call: TRBJ1-2
cdr3_length: 16
v_call: TRBV5-6
d_call: .

cdr3_aa: CASSPGPKAETQYF
cdr3_nt: TGTGCCAGCAGCCCGGGACCAAAGGCGGAGACCCAGTACTTC
clone_size: .
j_call: TRBJ2-5
cdr3_length: 14
v_call: TRBV27
d_call: .

cdr3_aa: CASSGGPNSPLHF
cdr3_nt: TGTGCCAGCAGTGGTGGTCCTAATTCACCCCTCCACTTT
clone_size: .
j_call: TRBJ1-6
cdr3_length: 13
v_call: TRBV9
d_call: .

cdr3_aa: CASSLQEVTDTQYF
cdr3_nt: TGTGCCAGCAGTTTACAGGAGGTCACAGATACGCAGTATTTT
clone_size: few
j_call: TRBJ2-3
cdr3_length: 14
v_call: TRBV27
d_call: .

cdr3_aa: CASSTGTGNTEAFF
cdr3_nt: TGTGCCAGCAGCACAGGGACAGGGAATACTGAAGCTTTCTTT
clone_size: .
j_call: TRBJ1-1
cdr3_length: 14
v_call: TRBV7-8
d_call: TRBD1

cdr3_aa: CASSLWGQTYEQYF
cdr3_nt: TGTGCCAGCAGTTTATGGGGACAGACCTACGAGCAGTACTTC
clone_size: once
j_call: TRBJ2-7
cdr3_length: 14
v_call: TRBV28
d_call: TRBD1

cdr3_aa: CASSLDINSGNTIYF
cdr3_nt: TGTGCCAGCAGTTTGGACATAAACTCTGGAAACACCATATATTTT
clone_size: few
j_call: TRBJ1-3
cdr3_length: 15
v_call: TRBV7-9
d_call: .

cdr3_aa: CASSTHTNTEAFF
cdr3_nt: TGTGCCAGTAGTACTCATACTAACACTGAAGCTTTCTTT
clone_size: .
j_call: TRBJ1-1
cdr3_length: 13
v_call: TRBV19
d_call: .

cdr3_aa: CASEAGGTDTQYF
cdr3_nt: TGTGCCAGCGAGGCAGGGGGCACAGATACGCAGTATTTT
clone_size: once
j_call: TRBJ2-3
cdr3_length: 13
v_call: TRBV19
d_call: .

cdr3_aa: CASSKPGLAYEQYF
cdr3_nt: TGTGCCAGTAGTAAACCGGGACTGGCCTACGAGCAGTACTTC
clone_size: .
j_call: TRBJ2-7
cdr3_length: 14
v_call: TRBV19
d_call: .

cdr3_aa: CASSLLRGAEAFF
cdr3_nt: TGTGCCAGCAGTTTACTCCGGGGAGCTGAAGCTTTCTTT
clone_size: once
j_call: TRBJ1-1
cdr3_length: 13
v_call: TRBV28
d_call: .

cdr3_aa: CASSYSTGSGNTIYF
cdr3_nt: TGTGCCAGCAGTTACTCGACGGGCTCTGGAAACACCATATATTTT
clone_size: .
j_call: TRBJ1-3
cdr3_length: 15
v_call: TRBV6-5
d_call: .

cdr3_aa: CASSLFNANQQFF
cdr3_nt: TGTGCCAGCAGTCTATTCAACGCGAATCAGCAGTTCTTC
clone_size: .
j_call: TRBJ2-1
cdr3_length: 13
v_call: TRBV6-2/TRBV6-3
d_call: .

cdr3_aa: CASSQEGRVTGELFF
cdr3_nt: TGCGCCAGCAGCCAAGAGGGACGGGTCACCGGGGAGCTGTTTTTT
clone_size: .
j_call: TRBJ2-2
cdr3_length: 15
v_call: TRBV4-1
d_call: .

cdr3_aa: CASSIDGVSTEAFF
cdr3_nt: TGTGCCAGTAGTATAGACGGGGTCAGCACTGAAGCTTTCTTT
clone_size: .
j_call: TRBJ1-1
cdr3_length: 14
v_call: TRBV19
d_call: .

cdr3_aa: CASSPRGDSYGYTF
cdr3_nt: TGTGCCAGCAGTCCGAGGGGGGATTCCTATGGCTACACCTTC
clone_size: .
j_call: TRBJ1-2
cdr3_length: 14
v_call: TRBV27
d_call: .

cdr3_aa: CASASGSTNEQFF
cdr3_nt: TGTGCCAGCGCTAGCGGGAGTACGAATGAGCAGTTCTTC
clone_size: .
j_call: TRBJ2-1
cdr3_length: 13
v_call: TRBV6-4
d_call: TRBD2

cdr3_aa: CASRPGSYNEQFF
cdr3_nt: TGTGCCAGCAGACCAGGTTCCTACAATGAGCAGTTCTTC
clone_size: once
j_call: TRBJ2-1
cdr3_length: 13
v_call: TRBV14
d_call: .

cdr3_aa: CASSLSGLGVESYEQYF
cdr3_nt: TGTGCCAGCAGTTTATCCGGGTTAGGGGTCGAATCCTACGAGCAGTACTTC
clone_size: once
j_call: TRBJ2-7
cdr3_length: 17
v_call: TRBV28
d_call: .

cdr3_aa: CASSQVVRDEKLFF
cdr3_nt: TGTGCCAGCAGCCAAGTGGTGAGAGATGAAAAACTGTTTTTT
clone_size: .
j_call: TRBJ1-4
cdr3_length: 14
v_call: TRBV3-1/TRBV3-2
d_call: .

cdr3_aa: CATSQGATNEKLFF
cdr3_nt: TGTGCCACCAGCCAGGGTGCAACTAATGAAAAACTGTTTTTT
clone_size: .
j_call: TRBJ1-4
cdr3_length: 14
v_call: TRBV15
d_call: .

cdr3_aa: CASSSASGSFTGELFF
cdr3_nt: TGTGCCAGCAGTTCCGCTAGCGGGAGTTTCACCGGGGAGCTGTTTTTT
clone_size: .
j_call: TRBJ2-2
cdr3_length: 16
v_call: TRBV27
d_call: TRBD2

cdr3_aa: CSVERRDRESYEQYF
cdr3_nt: TGCAGCGTTGAACGGCGGGACAGGGAGTCCTACGAGCAGTACTTC
clone_size: .
j_call: TRBJ2-7
cdr3_length: 15
v_call: TRBV29-1
d_call: TRBD1

cdr3_aa: CASSQDKGFSSYEQYF
cdr3_nt: TGCGCCAGCAGCCAAGACAAGGGATTTAGCTCCTACGAGCAGTACTTC
clone_size: .
j_call: TRBJ2-7
cdr3_length: 16
v_call: TRBV4-1
d_call: .

cdr3_aa: CASSGGFSTEAFF
cdr3_nt: TGTGCCAGCTCTGGAGGGTTTAGCACTGAAGCTTTCTTT
clone_size: .
j_call: TRBJ1-1
cdr3_length: 13
v_call: TRBV25-1
d_call: .

cdr3_aa: CASSHLVASGQANTGELFF
cdr3_nt: TGTGCCAGCAGCCACCTCGTAGCTAGCGGGCAGGCCAACACCGGGGAGCTGTTTTTT
clone_size: .
j_call: TRBJ2-2
cdr3_length: 19
v_call: TRBV5-5
d_call: TRBD2

cdr3_aa: CASPGLAGEFYNEQFF
cdr3_nt: TGTGCCAGTCCGGGACTAGCGGGAGAATTTTACAATGAGCAGTTCTTC
clone_size: .
j_call: TRBJ2-1
cdr3_length: 16
v_call: TRBV2
d_call: TRBD2

cdr3_aa: CASMIGGAEDTQYF
cdr3_nt: TGTGCCAGCATGATCGGCGGGGCGGAAGATACGCAGTATTTT
clone_size: .
j_call: TRBJ2-3
cdr3_length: 14
v_call: TRBV28
d_call: .

cdr3_aa: CASSQDTQTGELFF
cdr3_nt: TGCGCCAGCAGCCAAGATACACAGACCGGGGAGCTGTTTTTT
clone_size: .
j_call: TRBJ2-2
cdr3_length: 14
v_call: TRBV4-1
d_call: .

cdr3_aa: CASSPRTGGISQPQHF
cdr3_nt: TGTGCCAGCAGCCCTAGGACAGGGGGCATATCTCAGCCCCAGCATTTT
clone_size: .
j_call: TRBJ1-5
cdr3_length: 16
v_call: TRBV6-6
d_call: TRBD1

cdr3_aa: CASSSYERSPQNTEAFF
cdr3_nt: TGCGCCAGCAGCTCGTACGAACGGAGCCCGCAAAACACTGAAGCTTTCTTT
clone_size: .
j_call: TRBJ1-1
cdr3_length: 17
v_call: TRBV5-1
d_call: .

cdr3_aa: CASSLETGGYTGELFF
cdr3_nt: TGTGCCAGCAGCTTAGAGACAGGGGGCTACACCGGGGAGCTGTTTTTT
clone_size: .
j_call: TRBJ2-2
cdr3_length: 16
v_call: TRBV7-9
d_call: TRBD1

cdr3_aa: CASSLGSTQSYEQYF
cdr3_nt: TGTGCCAGCAGCTTAGGAAGCACTCAGTCTTACGAGCAGTACTTC
clone_size: few
j_call: TRBJ2-7
cdr3_length: 15
v_call: TRBV11-2
d_call: .

cdr3_aa: CASTLGVETQYF
cdr3_nt: TGTGCCAGCACCCTCGGCGTGGAGACCCAGTACTTC
clone_size: .
j_call: TRBJ2-5
cdr3_length: 12
v_call: TRBV5-6
d_call: .

cdr3_aa: CSVLDLYGYTF
cdr3_nt: TGCAGCGTGTTGGATCTCTATGGCTACACCTTC
clone_size: .
j_call: TRBJ1-2
cdr3_length: 11
v_call: TRBV29-1
d_call: .

cdr3_aa: CASSFGAGEGETQYF
cdr3_nt: TGTGCCAGCAGCTTCGGCGCGGGAGAAGGAGAGACCCAGTACTTC
clone_size: medium-sized
j_call: TRBJ2-5
cdr3_length: 15
v_call: TRBV7-8
d_call: TRBD2